This TCR beta chain was obtained from a study of T cell changes during pregnancy in multiple sclerosis. This CDR3 has 16 residues. Germline CDR1 and CDR2: MNHNS and SASEGT. V was clipped by 4 bases and J by 5 bases, with 17 bases between them. This table comes from immunoSEQ multiplex PCR, and its TCRdb copy is limited to in-frame clones, with some not included. The sample yields some 44,000 clones, over 75% seen once. V gene TRBV6-1 combines with J gene TRBJ1-4; perhaps TRBD1 as D (5 bases). The clonotype originates from a female donor with multiple sclerosis, enrolled in a pregnancy study. Sequencing was performed on CD4+ T cells from peripheral blood mononuclear cells, taken before pregnancy. In DNA, the CDR3 is TGTGCCAGCAGTGTTTTCAGGGTAGCGGGCAATGAAAAACTGTTTTTT. Protein sequence: CASSVFRVAGNEKLFF.